The 22 T cell receptor beta chains below all came from one sample that was sequenced in a study of cytomegalovirus exposure and HLA in healthy donors. Researchers ran the PCR with 60 Vbeta and 13 Jbeta primers. Profiling relied on immunoSEQ multiplex PCR, and the TCRdb table lists in-frame clones only, not all of them. The sample records approximately 160,000 clones, 60% to 80% being singletons. Sequenced input: PBMCs. These receptors were obtained from a male donor in good health and CMV-seronegative.

Regarding this clone: A read error may account for a junction end that differs from germline. V usage is TRBV7-9 and J usage is TRBJ2-2; D gene unclear. Germline V gives CDR1 SEHNR, CDR2 FQNEAQ (reference sequence). The CDR3 length is 15 residues. Here the CDR3 reads CSSSLGVSRFEELFF. In DNA form, the CDR3 reads TGTTCCAGCAGCCTAGGAGTTTCTAGATTCGAGGAGCTGTTTTTT.

This clone was recorded only once. The chain uses TRBV11-3 and TRBJ2-2, with D maybe TRBD1 (6 bases). V was clipped by 5 bases and J by 7 bases, with 14 bases between them. This CDR3 is 14 amino acids long. Germline V gene lookup returns CDR1 SGHNT and CDR2 YENEEA. The CDR3 here is CASSLRTGIGELFF. CDR3 nucleotide sequence: TGTGCCAGCAGCCTACGTACAGGGATCGGGGAGCTGTTTTTT.

A single count supports this clone. V and J are TRBV7-6 and TRBJ2-1, with TRBD1 identical over 9 bases. CDR3 length equals 15 residues. V lost 4 bases, J lost 3 bases, and 4 bases stayed unmatched. CDR1 and CDR2 (germline): SGHVS, FNYEAQ. The CDR3 sequence is CASSSGQGLYNEQFF. The CDR3 bases are TGTGCCAGCAGCTCCGGACAGGGGCTCTACAATGAGCAGTTCTTC.

This chain uses TRBV7-9 with TRBJ2-1; 8 bases agree with TRBD2. The CDR3 runs to 17 residues. With V trimmed by 1 base and J by 8 bases, 13 bases remained unmatched. Germline CDR1 SEHNR, CDR2 FQNEAQ (reference sequence). CDR3 sequence reads: CASSLVAGGGSPHEQFF. For the CDR3, the DNA is TGTGCCAGCAGCTTAGTTGCGGGAGGTGGCTCCCCCCATGAGCAGTTCTTC.

This clone was counted a single time. J is TRBJ2-5 and V is TRBV6-5, with D uncertain. The end of the DNA aligns better with TRBJ2-7, so the J call may be wrong. The CDR3 has 13 residues. Germline lookup yields CDR1 MNHEY and CDR2 SVGAGI. CDR3 nucleotides: TGTGCCAGCAGTTACACGGACTCCTACGAGCAGTACTTC. Residues: CASSYTDSYEQYF.

J is TRBJ1-2 and V is TRBV19; 7 bases align to TRBD1. This CDR3 contains 14 residues. V shed 1 base and J 8 bases; nucleotides not matched to a gene: 7. From germline, CDR1 is LNHDA and CDR2 SQIVND (reference sequence). CDR3 amino acids: CASSIGIGGGGYTF. CDR3 DNA: TGTGCCAGTAGTATAGGTATAGGGGGCGGCGGCTACACCTTC.

The genes are TRBV7-3 and TRBJ2-2; the D gene is possibly TRBD1 (6 bases). Per germline, CDR1 SGHTA and CDR2 FQGTGA. V was cut by 5 bases and J by 8 bases, with 12 bases left in between. This CDR3 has 13 amino acids. CDR3 sequence reads: CASSPLGGGELFF. The CDR3 nucleotides read TGTGCCAGCAGCCCACTAGGGGGAGGGGAGCTGTTTTTT.

The genes are TRBV27 and TRBJ1-1, with 8 bases matching TRBD1. V lost 6 bases to trimming and J lost 9 bases; unmatched junction nucleotides: 12. CDR1 MNHEY and CDR2 SMNVEV come from the germline V gene (reference sequence). This CDR3 comprises 14 residues. CDR3 nucleotide sequence: TGTGCCAGCAGCCGGACAGGGAGCGGATCCAAAGCTTTCTTT. As protein: CASSRTGSGSKAFF.

V and J are TRBV5-6 and TRBJ2-7; possible D gene TRBD2, 6 bases. Per germline, CDR1 SGHDT and CDR2 YYEEEE. V lost 6 bases and J 5 bases, leaving 18 bases between the germline ends. CDR3 length: 14 residues. The CDR3 region has the DNA TGTGCCAGCAACACGGGACTCAAACTCCACGAGCAGTACTTC. Translated: CASNTGLKLHEQYF.

The rearrangement joins TRBV5-1 to TRBJ1-1; D is unclear. This CDR3 has 15 residues. The V gene's germline CDR1 is SGHRS and CDR2 YFSETQ. V was cut by 4 bases and J by 1 base, with 14 bases left in between. As DNA, the CDR3 is TGCGCCAGCAGCATATTGACACCCGGGAACACTGAAGCTTTCTTT. This codes for CASSILTPGNTEAFF.

V gene TRBV7-9 combines with J gene TRBJ2-7; TRBD1 is a possible D gene (5 bases). Germline V gives CDR1 SEHNR, CDR2 FQNEAQ (reference sequence). The V end was cut by 3 bases, the J end by 4 bases, with 10 bases between. The CDR3 length is 13 residues. This CDR3 reads CASSFFRDYEQYF. DNA for the CDR3: TGTGCCAGCAGCTTCTTCAGGGATTACGAGCAGTACTTC.

The rearrangement joins TRBV7-9 to TRBJ1-1, with a weak D call TRBD1 (5 bases). This CDR3 spans 14 amino acids. Germline V gene data show CDR1 as SEHNR and CDR2 as FQNEAQ (reference sequence). The germline V and J ends were trimmed by 4 bases and 0 bases, with 9 bases remaining between them. CDR3 sequence reads: CASSSQGMNTEAFF. The CDR3, as DNA: TGTGCCAGCAGCTCGCAGGGTATGAACACTGAAGCTTTCTTT.

This clone showed up just once. The chain uses TRBV30 and TRBJ1-4; D ambiguous. Looked up from germline, CDR1 is GTSNPN and CDR2 is SVGIG (reference sequence). The germline V and J ends were trimmed by 1 base and 5 bases, with 17 bases remaining between them. The CDR3 extends over 16 amino acids. CDR3: CAWSDVGGRRNEKLFF. DNA for the CDR3: TGTGCCTGGAGTGATGTTGGCGGACGGAGGAATGAAAAACTGTTTTTT.

This clone was observed once. V and J are TRBV2 and TRBJ1-1; D is undetermined. Germline-derived CDR1 and CDR2 are SNHLY and FYNNEI. The CDR3 sequence is 12 residues long. The V and J ends lost 8 bases and 1 base respectively, with 8 bases between them. CDR3 DNA: TGTGCCAGCCGGTATAGGAACACTGAAGCTTTCTTT. This gives the protein CASRYRNTEAFF.

This chain uses TRBV2 with TRBJ2-5; TRBD1 is a possible D gene (6 bases). Germline CDR1 is SNHLY and CDR2 is FYNNEI. The CDR3 has 13 amino acids. V was clipped by 6 bases and J by 2 bases, with 10 bases between them. The CDR3 loop reads CASRKTGQETQYF. The CDR3 nucleotides are TGTGCCAGCAGAAAGACAGGTCAAGAGACCCAGTACTTC.

The V call is TRBV30, the J call TRBJ2-1, with TRBD1 identical over 9 bases. J was trimmed by 5 bases and V by 3 bases; bases with no gene match: 8. The CDR3 runs 15 residues. Germline V gene lookup returns CDR1 GTSNPN and CDR2 SVGIG (reference sequence). For the CDR3, the DNA is TGTGCCTGGAGGGGACAGGGTTCATTTGACAATGAGCAGTTCTTC. Encoded protein: CAWRGQGSFDNEQFF.

The CDR3 is CASSYSGQGAREQYF. The CDR3 DNA follows: TGTGCCAGCAGTTACTCGGGACAGGGGGCGAGGGAGCAGTACTTC. The genes are TRBV6-5 and TRBJ2-7; 12 bases are shared with TRBD1. The CDR3 sequence is 15 residues long. In germline, CDR1 is MNHEY, CDR2 SVGAGI. Losses at the gene ends were 0 bases for V and 7 bases for J; bases not matched to a gene: 4.

The V gene is TRBV7-9, the J gene TRBJ1-2, with D perhaps matching TRBD1 (5 bases). The germline CDR1 and CDR2 sequences are SEHNR and FQNEAQ (reference sequence). The V and J ends lost 3 bases and 5 bases respectively, with 7 bases between them. This CDR3 has 12 residues. The CDR3 protein is CASSFGTYGYTF. The CDR3 DNA is TGTGCCAGCAGCTTTGGGACTTATGGCTACACCTTC.

The chain carries TRBV9 and TRBJ2-3; TRBD1 is a possible D gene (5 bases). V dropped 4 bases and J dropped 2 bases, with 17 bases sitting between them. Germline CDR1 is SGDLS and CDR2 is YYNGEE. There are 16 residues in the CDR3. The CDR3: CASSTRGGGDTDTQYF. The CDR3 nucleotides are TGTGCCAGCAGCACAAGGGGTGGCGGAGACACAGATACGCAGTATTTT. The whole variable domain, filled in from reference TRBV9 and TRBJ2-3, reads DSGVTQTPKHLITATGQRVTLRCSPRSGDLSVYWYQQSLDQGLQFLIQYYNGEERAKGNILERFSAQQFPDLHSELNLSSLELGDSALYFCASSTRGGGDTDTQYFGPGTRLTVL.

This clone has only a few counts. The J gene is TRBJ2-7, the V gene TRBV30; TRBD2 matches at 11 bases. Germline loops: CDR1 GTSNPN, CDR2 SVGIG (reference sequence). The CDR3 runs to 15 residues. With 3 bases clipped from V and 7 bases from J, the junction kept 11 bases outside the gene matches. CDR3 bases: TGTGCCTGGAGCTCCCTTAGCGGGGGGGCTCGGGAGCAGTACTTC. This gives the protein CAWSSLSGGAREQYF. The full variable domain, with the rest looked up from reference TRBV30 and TRBJ2-7, is SQTIHQWPATLVQPVGSPLSLECTVEGTSNPNLYWYRQAAGRGLQLLFYSVGIGQISSEVPQNLSASRPQDRQFILSSKKLLLSDSGFYLCAWSSLSGGAREQYFGPGTRLTVT.

On this clone: Other nucleotide sequences from this sample produce the same CDR3. The chain employs TRBV11-3 and TRBJ2-1, with D perhaps TRBD2 (5 bases). Looked up from germline, CDR1 is SGHNT and CDR2 is YENEEA. Deletions cut 3 bases from V and 1 base from J, with 7 bases between. This CDR3 is 14 amino acids long. The CDR3 here is CASSLDSSYNEQFF. The DNA of the CDR3 is TGTGCCAGCAGCTTGGACTCGTCCTACAATGAGCAGTTCTTC.

The gene calls are TRBV5-4 and TRBJ2-1; perhaps TRBD2 as D (7 bases). Trimming shortened V by 4 bases and J by 5 bases, and 19 bases separated the two germline ends. Germline CDR1 reads SGHNT; CDR2 reads YYREEE (reference sequence). The CDR3 contains 16 residues. CDR3 in amino acids: CASSPSGGGGHNEQFF. The CDR3 nucleotides read TGTGCCAGCAGCCCTTCCGGAGGGGGGGGCCACAATGAGCAGTTCTTC.